This T cell receptor beta chain originates from a study of T cells after yellow fever vaccination. Germline V gene lookup returns CDR1 SEHNR and CDR2 FQNEAQ (reference sequence). CDR3 length: 14 amino acids. Comment on this clonotype: Antigen unknown. A junction boundary mismatches the germline segment, possibly from a read error.

In TCRdb, the 5' RACE reads were re-called with MiXCR into one record per CDR3 protein. The table records approximately 350,000 distinct CDR3 sequences, approximately 10% of them present only once. Study-level findings and limits: Peak timing came faster in the weaker secondary response, day 5 versus 15. Primary-vaccination clones mostly resurfaced post-booster (about 96% CD4, about 87% CD8). Abundant clonotypes from the bulk population could get into FACS-sorted repertoires as contaminants.

This chain joins TRBV7-9 and TRBJ2-5, with D possibly TRBD1 on 5 matching bases. The material was PBMCs, obtained on the day of the first yellow fever vaccination. The TCR comes from a man aged 18 to 29 who received the YFV17D yellow fever vaccine. The CDR3 sequence: CANSIRTAGETQYF. CDR3 coding DNA: TGTGCCAACAGCATCAGGACCGCAGGGGAGACCCAGTACTTC.